This record looks at one TCR beta chain sequence and its context. Antigen specificity is unknown. The sample belongs to a study of OX40 agonist ivuxolimab in advanced cancers. Study-level background: Every 2 weeks, patients received ivuxolimab intravenously, dosed at 0.01 to 10 mg/kg. Dose-escalation patients had hepatocellular carcinoma, melanoma, renal cell or head and neck cancer. Points from the study as a whole: The study observed clonal expansion of CD4+ and CD8+ blood T cells by week 6 at 0.1 to 3.0 mg/kg.

The CDR3 is made up of 15 amino acids. The method was immunoSEQ multiplex PCR; TCRdb's version includes in-frame clones alone and lacks a portion of them. The sample carries 81,000 or so clones, roughly nine tenths recorded once. The cohort excluded patients with autoimmune disease history or systemic immunosuppression. This sample comprised CD4+ or CD8+ T cells sorted from blood, obtained in a trial of the OX40 agonist ivuxolimab. The clonotype comes from an adult with an advanced solid tumor such as melanoma, head and neck, liver or kidney cancer. The chain recombines TRBV12-2 with TRBJ2-3; the DNA was not compared with TRBD1, the D call given in the table. TRBV12-2 is a recognized pseudogene. CDR3 DNA: TGTGCAAGTCGCTTAGTACAGGGGACCTCAGATACGCAGTATTTT. It is translated as CASRLVQGTSDTQYF.